The TCR beta chain under discussion was sequenced for a study of cytomegalovirus exposure and HLA in healthy donors. Overall study findings and caveats: Published work reported that the classifier diagnosed cytomegalovirus status with high specificity and sensitivity.

This clone came up a few times. The antigen is undetermined. PCR was performed using 60 Vbeta and 13 Jbeta primers. Libraries were prepared by immunoSEQ multiplex PCR; TCRdb keeps only in-frame clonotypes and omits some of them. Of 70,000 to 95,000 clones listed, about three quarters are singletons. The sequence came from a man aged 30 to 45 in good health and CMV-seropositive. Input material: PBMCs.

CDR3 in DNA: TGTGCCAGCAGCCCGGGGACAGTATGGGCAGAGACCCAGTACTTC. Translated: CASSPGTVWAETQYF. The chain joins TRBV5-5 to TRBJ2-5; 7 nucleotides align to TRBD1. The CDR3 extends over 15 amino acids. Germline V gene sequence: CDR1 SGHKS, CDR2 YYEKEE (reference sequence). Germline trimming cut 4 bases from V and 4 bases from J; bases unmatched to any gene: 10.